The 28 T cell receptor beta chains listed next were all sequenced from one sample in a study of immune evolution from preneoplasia to lung adenocarcinoma. The protocol was immunoSEQ multiplex PCR, while the TCRdb copy is restricted to in-frame clones and leaves out a portion. The sample lists 4,500 to 7,000 clones, around 69% seen once, with over 20% in the top ten. Sequenced material: FFPE adjacent normal lung tissue. The origin of the receptors is an elderly person with lung adenocarcinoma.

The chain has TRBV13 and TRBJ2-7; maybe TRBD2 (5 bases). V gave up 5 bases and J gave up 7 bases, with 15 bases separating them. Germline lookup yields CDR1 PRHDT and CDR2 FYEKMQ (reference sequence). This CDR3 region has 13 residues. CDR3 amino acids: CASSATRTGEQYF. CDR3 coding DNA: TGTGCCAGCAGCGCAACTAGGACGGGGGAGCAGTACTTC.

This clone was counted a few times. The chain recombines TRBV28 with TRBJ2-7, with 7 bases matching TRBD1. This CDR3 has 15 amino acids. V lost 5 bases to trimming and J lost 2 bases; unmatched junction nucleotides: 9. Germline assignment: CDR1 MDHEN and CDR2 SYDVKM. CDR3 nucleotide sequence: TGTGCCAGCAGTGCCCCCCGGGACAGAGCCTACGAGCAGTACTTC. Translation gives CASSAPRDRAYEQYF.

This clone was observed a handful of times. The CDR3, as DNA: TGTGCCAGTAGTTTAGGACAGGGTGGAGCAGATACGCAGTATTTT. Translating it yields CASSLGQGGADTQYF. The rearrangement joins TRBV19 to TRBJ2-3; the match to TRBD1 covers 8 bases. This CDR3 contains 15 residues. Germline CDR1 reads LNHDA; CDR2 reads SQIVND (reference sequence). J lost 4 bases, V lost 5 bases, and 8 bases had no gene match.

J is TRBJ2-1 and V is TRBV4-1; 10 bases align to TRBD2. The V gene's germline CDR1 is MGHRA and CDR2 YSYEKL. The length of the CDR3 is 15 residues. The V and J ends lost 1 base and 8 bases, in that order; junction bases with no gene match: 5. The chain's CDR3 is CASSQVLAGGYEQFF. The CDR3 region has the DNA TGCGCCAGCAGCCAAGTGTTAGCGGGGGGTTATGAGCAGTTCTTC.

This clone was found once. The rearrangement joins TRBV29-1 to TRBJ1-5; a possible D gene is TRBD1 (6 bases). Per germline, CDR1 SQVTM and CDR2 ANQGSEA. The CDR3 is 13 amino acids. V was pared by 6 bases and J by 8 bases, with 17 bases between. The CDR3 region has the DNA TGCAGCGTCGCAGGCAGGGGCGGGAAGCCCCAGCATTTT. Translated, it gives CSVAGRGGKPQHF.

The gene calls are TRBV2 and TRBJ1-2; D remains unclear. The CDR3 covers 12 residues. The germline V and J ends were trimmed by 6 bases and 2 bases, with 7 bases remaining between them. CDR1 and CDR2 from the germline V gene are SNHLY and FYNNEI. The chain's CDR3 is CASRRENYGYTF. The CDR3 DNA is TGTGCCAGCAGGAGGGAGAACTATGGCTACACCTTC.

V gene TRBV5-5 combines with J gene TRBJ2-7; D is undetermined. Germline V lookup: CDR1 SGHKS, CDR2 YYEKEE (reference sequence). Deletions cut 1 base from V and 6 bases from J, with 17 bases between. The CDR3 extends over 15 amino acids. The CDR3 reads CASSLYNSPLGEQYF. Here the CDR3 DNA reads TGTGCCAGCAGCTTGTATAACTCACCTTTAGGCGAGCAGTACTTC. The variable domain in full, completed from reference TRBV5-5 and TRBJ2-7, reads DAGVTQSPTHLIKTRGQQVTLRCSPISGHKSVSWYQQVLGQGPQFIFQYYEKEERGRGNFPDRFSARQFPNYSSELNVNALLLGDSALYLCASSLYNSPLGEQYFGPGTRLTVT.

The gene calls are TRBV2 and TRBJ2-1; D unresolved. Trimming pared 3 bases from V and 5 bases from J, leaving 11 bases between. The CDR3 has 14 amino acids. Per germline, CDR1 SNHLY and CDR2 FYNNEI. As DNA, the CDR3 is TGTGCCAGCAGTGAGGTGGGCGGAGACAATGAGCAGTTCTTC. The encoded protein is CASSEVGGDNEQFF.

This clone turned up a few times. This chain connects TRBV5-6 to TRBJ1-2; no reliable D call. Germline V CDR1 and CDR2: SGHDT, YYEEEE. This CDR3 spans 11 amino acids. Trimming took 2 bases from V and 8 from J, leaving 7 bases between them. The CDR3 reads CASSLSGGYTF. CDR3 nucleotides: TGTGCCAGCAGCTTATCCGGCGGCTACACCTTC.

V gene TRBV11-2 combines with J gene TRBJ1-4; D gene unclear. The V end was cut by 3 bases, the J end by 6 bases, with 8 bases between. The CDR3 has 13 residues. Germline CDR1 SGHAT, CDR2 FQNNGV. DNA for the CDR3: TGTGCCAGCAGCTTGATGTACTATGAAAAACTGTTTTTT. This sequence encodes CASSLMYYEKLFF.

This chain links TRBV2 with TRBJ1-5, with 9 positions matching TRBD1. This CDR3 has 14 residues. Germline CDR1 and CDR2: SNHLY and FYNNEI. V shed 5 bases and J 5 bases; nucleotides not matched to a gene: 4. CDR3 region: CASSPGQGHQPQHF. The CDR3 nucleotides are TGTGCCAGCAGTCCGGGACAGGGACATCAGCCCCAGCATTTT.

This clone was observed once. The chain employs TRBV7-9 and TRBJ1-1, with D possibly being TRBD1 (6 bases). Germline values: CDR1 SEHNR, CDR2 FQNEAQ (reference sequence). Trimming shortened V by 5 bases and J by 5 bases, and 21 bases separated the two germline ends. The CDR3 extends over 16 amino acids. CDR3 sequence reads: CASSPSGGKGGTEAFF. CDR3 coding DNA: TGTGCCAGCAGCCCGTCGGGGGGCAAGGGCGGTACTGAAGCTTTCTTT.

This clone was observed once. The chain links TRBV11-2 to TRBJ1-4; D gene ambiguous. This CDR3 comprises 15 residues. Between the trimmed V and J ends, which lost 0 bases and 8 bases, there was a span of 13 bases. Germline V gene sequence: CDR1 SGHAT, CDR2 FQNNGV. The CDR3 region has the DNA TGTGCCAGCAGCTTAGATGGCCAGGAGAGCGAAAAACTGTTTTTT. Translating gives CASSLDGQESEKLFF.

This clone was seen just once. The chain recombines TRBV2 with TRBJ2-5; D is possibly TRBD1 (6 bases). The CDR3 is 12 residues long. Germline V lookup: CDR1 SNHLY, CDR2 FYNNEI. The V end lost 8 bases, the J end lost 5 bases, and 12 bases lay between the germline ends. This CDR3 reads CASSQGRETQYF. The CDR3 coding sequence is TGTGCCAGCTCACAGGGTCGGGAGACCCAGTACTTC.

This chain joins TRBV4-2 and TRBJ1-1; a weak D match, TRBD1 (5 bases). Trimming removed 2 bases from V and 0 bases from J, with 10 bases in between. From germline, CDR1 is LGHNA and CDR2 YNFKEQ. This CDR3 is built from 15 residues. The CDR3 sequence is CASSQSQELNTEAFF. In nucleotides, the CDR3 is TGTGCCAGCAGCCAATCACAGGAATTGAACACTGAAGCTTTCTTT.

V usage is TRBV29-1 and J usage is TRBJ1-3; D is unclear. The CDR3 spans 12 residues. Germline CDR1 and CDR2: SQVTM and ANQGSEA. Trimming cost V 6 bases and J 3 bases, with 9 bases left between them. The CDR3 sequence is CSVKGNGNTIYF. The CDR3 DNA is TGCAGCGTCAAGGGCAATGGAAACACCATATATTTT.

J is TRBJ1-2 and V is TRBV5-4; tentative D call: TRBD1 (5 bases). The CDR3 sequence is 13 residues long. CDR1 and CDR2 from the germline V gene are SGHNT and YYREEE (reference sequence). V dropped 4 bases and J dropped 5 bases, with 12 bases sitting between them. DNA of the CDR3: TGTGCCAGCAGCAGGGGATCTACTTATGGCTACACCTTC. Protein sequence: CASSRGSTYGYTF.

This clone was found once. V usage is TRBV27 and J usage is TRBJ2-7; D unresolved. V was clipped by 6 bases and J by 4 bases, with 7 bases between them. CDR3 size: 11 residues. Per germline, CDR1 MNHEY and CDR2 SMNVEV (reference sequence). The CDR3 DNA reads as TGTGCCAGCAGGGACGGGTACGAGCAGTACTTC. Translated: CASRDGYEQYF.

The rearrangement joins TRBV27 to TRBJ1-4; no firm D call. Germline V gene lookup returns CDR1 MNHEY and CDR2 SMNVEV (reference sequence). The CDR3 loop spans 14 amino acids. The V end was cut by 5 bases, the J end by 0 bases, with 7 bases between. The CDR3 coding sequence is TGTGCCAGCAGTCCGGATGCAACTAATGAAAAACTGTTTTTT. Its protein is CASSPDATNEKLFF.

In DNA, the CDR3 is TGTGCCAGCAGCCCCAACACCGGGGAGCTGTTTTTT. It yields the protein CASSPNTGELFF. This chain uses TRBV5-4 with TRBJ2-2; D is ambiguous. The germline gives CDR1 SGHNT, CDR2 YYREEE (reference sequence). The V end was cut by 4 bases, the J end by 2 bases, with 3 bases between. There are 12 residues in the CDR3. The variable domain in full, completed from reference TRBV5-4 and TRBJ2-2, reads ETGVTQSPTHLIKTRGQQVTLRCSSQSGHNTVSWYQQALGQGPQFIFQYYREEENGRGNFPPRFSGLQFPNYSSELNVNALELDDSALYLCASSPNTGELFFGEGSRLTVL.

This clone rates as large. The chain combines TRBV11-3 with TRBJ2-2; 7 positions match TRBD2. In germline, CDR1 is SGHNT, CDR2 YENEEA. CDR3 length: 17 amino acids. Germline trimming cut 8 bases from V and 7 bases from J; bases unmatched to any gene: 19. The CDR3 loop reads CASPRTLGGVTIGELFF. The DNA of the CDR3 is TGTGCCAGCCCCCGGACCCTGGGAGGGGTGACGATCGGGGAGCTGTTTTTT.

This chain joins TRBV7-9 and TRBJ1-3; D gene unclear. Trimming pared 1 base from V and 0 bases from J, leaving 7 bases between. CDR3 size: 15 residues. Germline lookup yields CDR1 SEHNR and CDR2 FQNEAQ (reference sequence). This CDR3 reads CASSLGAGSGNTIYF. The CDR3 coding sequence is TGTGCCAGCAGCTTAGGGGCAGGCTCTGGAAACACCATATATTTT. Supplemented by reference TRBV7-9 and TRBJ1-3, the full variable domain reads DTGVSQNPRHKITKRGQNVTFRCDPISEHNRLYWYRQTLGQGPEFLTYFQNEAQLEKSRLLSDRFSAERPKGSFSTLEIQRTEQGDSAMYLCASSLGAGSGNTIYFGEGSWLTVV.

By share of the sample, this clone is medium-sized. V and J are TRBV29-1 and TRBJ1-2, with D possibly matching TRBD1 (5 bases). The CDR3 contains 12 residues. V lost 5 bases, J lost 4 bases, and 11 bases lay in between. Germline assignment: CDR1 SQVTM and CDR2 ANQGSEA. CDR3 region: CSVQSQGYGYTF. In DNA, the CDR3 is TGCAGCGTTCAGAGTCAGGGCTATGGCTACACCTTC.

The sample holds one count of this clone. The chain links TRBV7-2 to TRBJ2-7, with 7 nucleotides matching TRBD1. The CDR3 length is 14 residues. Germline CDR1 and CDR2: SGHTA and FQGNSA. V trimming: 3 bases; J trimming: 6 bases; junction bases outside the gene matches: 8. The DNA for the CDR3 is TGTGCCAGCAGCTTCTCAGGGGGTGACGGCGAGCAGTACTTC. Its translation is CASSFSGGDGEQYF.

The CDR3 region has the DNA TGTGCCAGCGGATCAGGGAACAGCCACGAGCAGTACTTC. Translated, it gives CASGSGNSHEQYF. The J gene is TRBJ2-7, the V gene TRBV28, with D perhaps TRBD1 (5 bases). Trimming took 8 bases from V and 5 from J, leaving 16 bases between them. Germline CDR1 MDHEN, CDR2 SYDVKM. The CDR3 length is 13 residues.

The chain joins TRBV4-1 to TRBJ2-1; tentatively, D is TRBD2 (6 bases). This CDR3 has 13 amino acids. Germline V CDR1 and CDR2: MGHRA, YSYEKL. V was trimmed by 1 base and J by 7 bases, leaving 8 bases between them. This chain's CDR3 is CASSQGSGNEQFF. CDR3 sequence (DNA): TGCGCCAGCAGCCAAGGCAGCGGGAATGAGCAGTTCTTC.

This sequence joins TRBV7-9 and TRBJ2-7; D is unresolved. V lost 5 bases to trimming and J lost 3 bases, with 5 bases between them. The CDR3 consists of 11 residues. Germline assignment: CDR1 SEHNR and CDR2 FQNEAQ (reference sequence). The CDR3 sequence is CASSPIYEQYF. The DNA for the CDR3 is TGTGCCAGCAGCCCAATCTACGAGCAGTACTTC.

This clone was detected a few times. The J gene is TRBJ1-5, the V gene TRBV4-1, with TRBD1 matching over 7 bases. The V and J ends lost 6 bases and 3 bases, in that order; junction bases with no gene match: 8. Germline CDR1 and CDR2: MGHRA and YSYEKL. This CDR3 is 15 amino acids long. The CDR3 nucleotides are TGCGCCAGCAGGGCCACAGAGGGGGCCAATCAGCCCCAGCATTTT. Protein: CASRATEGANQPQHF.